The clone carrying this T cell receptor (beta chain) occurred many times. This sample is part of a study of neurological immune-mediated disorders. The yield of each sequencing run was over 170 million TCR-beta sequences from 15-18 subjects. MiXCR, applied by TCRdb to the 5' RACE reads, yields one record per CDR3 protein. The table has around 29,000 distinct CDR3 sequences, about 12% seen once. Germline-derived CDR1 and CDR2 are DFQATT and SNEGSKA (reference sequence). V shed 1 base and J shed 2 bases, with 16 bases lying between them. There are 16 residues in the CDR3. Material: PBMCs. This rearrangement joins TRBV20-1 to TRBJ2-3; no clear D. This sequence originates from a woman aged 55-70 years in good health. The CDR3 sequence: CSARGREGRSTDTQYF. The CDR3 DNA follows: TGCAGTGCTAGAGGGCGAGAAGGCAGGTCCACAGATACGCAGTATTTT.